The entry that follows covers one T cell receptor (beta chain) sequence. This sample was taken from a study of blood T cell repertoires in COVID-19. At the level of the study: There were acute and convalescent COVID-19 samples, and they came from the United States, Italy and Spain. Sources were T cells, B-cell-depleted T cells, or PBMCs; the material itself was cDNA or gDNA.

As originally analysed: Using reference gene primer amplification, nucleated cell counts were estimated. The table came from immunoSEQ multiplex PCR; TCRdb's copy has only in-frame clones and leaves some out. Clonal size and the V and J genes are those of that table, whereas D and trimming came from the DNA. The profile shows approximately 58,000 clones, about nine tenths of them singletons. The V segment lost 6 bases and the J segment 0 bases; nucleotides outside the gene matches: 9. From germline, CDR1 is SGHRS and CDR2 YFSETQ. The CDR3 has 15 residues. The rearrangement joins TRBV5-1 to TRBJ2-7; 7 positions agree with TRBD1. Material: peripheral blood. The receptor's source is an elderly woman with active COVID-19. The CDR3 DNA reads TGCGCCAGCACCCCCGGGGCAGGGGGCTCCTACGAGCAGTACTTC. Its translation: CASTPGAGGSYEQYF. Filled out from reference TRBV5-1 and TRBJ2-7, the complete variable domain reads KAGVTQTPRYLIKTRGQQVTLSCSPISGHRSVSWYQQTPGQGLQFLFEYFSETQRNKGNFPGRFSGRQFSNSRSEMNVSTLELGDSALYLCASTPGAGGSYEQYFGPGTRLTVT.